This T cell receptor (beta chain) was retrieved from a study of CD8+ T cells in alopecia areata. Turning to this clone: As yet, its antigen is unknown.

Study-wide findings and caveats: For baseline CD8+ expansion, any link to response stays uncertain with one nonresponder. Clonality was higher in lesional than normal scalp, especially in alopecia totalis/universalis. Expanded CD8+ clones among the top 100, and scalp clonality, were significantly decreased by tofacitinib.

RNA was extracted and reverse transcribed into cDNA as the sequencing template. Profiling relied on immunoSEQ multiplex PCR, and the TCRdb table lists in-frame clones only, not all of them. This table holds 190,000 or so clones, around 60% found once. Treatment: oral pan-JAK inhibitor, 5-10 mg twice daily. Sorted out of PBMCs were CD4+ T cells and CD8+ T cells. The ends lost 3 bases at V and 5 bases at J; junction bases unmatched: 0. Germline CDR1 is ENHRY and CDR2 is SYGVKD. This CDR3 has 14 residues. V usage is TRBV10-3 and J usage is TRBJ2-1; TRBD2 agrees at 11 bases. This TCR came from a human donor with alopecia areata. Here the sequenced sample was CD8+ T cells sorted from blood, taken at week 24, from a patient treated with tofacitinib. This CDR3 is CAISDSGGDNEQFF. In DNA form, the CDR3 reads TGTGCCATCAGTGATAGCGGGGGGGACAATGAGCAGTTCTTC.